This T cell receptor beta chain was obtained from a study of post-analysis software for immune sequencing data. TCR beta cDNA libraries included unique molecular identifiers. Roughly 510,000 cDNA molecules were recovered from an input of about 0.9 to 11 million T cells. In TCRdb, the PCR reads were re-called with MiXCR into one record per CDR3 protein. The sample has about 770,000 distinct CDR3 sequences, 46% seen once. This clonotype was counted between two and nine times. Its antigen remains unknown. Whole-study results and caveats: Batch-matched samples strongly co-clustered by F measure. Compared with controls, patients had more of five TRBV segments, including TRBV5-6, TRBV5-1 and TRBV20-1. In multiple sclerosis, normalized Chao1 diversity was significantly below that of controls.

V trimming: 0 bases; J trimming: 5 bases; junction bases outside the gene matches: 8. Germline V CDR1 and CDR2: MGHRA, YSYEKL. This CDR3 contains 16 residues. The chain has TRBV4-1 and TRBJ2-7, with TRBD2 matching over 9 bases. The specimen was blood. The sequence derives from a girl aged 10 to 17 with multiple sclerosis. This chain's CDR3 is CASSQDLLAGPHEQYF. The CDR3 bases are TGCGCCAGCAGCCAAGATCTACTAGCGGGTCCACACGAGCAGTACTTC.